Listed below are T cell receptor beta chains from one sample, sequenced in a study of cytomegalovirus exposure and HLA in healthy donors. The table came from immunoSEQ multiplex PCR; TCRdb's copy has only in-frame clones and leaves some out. The table records 150,000 to 200,000 clones, 80% to 90% of them present only once. The sequencing sample was made of PBMCs. The receptors derive from a man younger than 35 in good health and CMV-seropositive. Both conserved end residues are part of each CDR3. Each record gives: J gene, D gene, V gene, clone size, CDR3 DNA, CDR3 protein. D genes are given only for firm matches. Clone sizes are given selectively: once, few, many, or a class where the clone is expanded.

>TRBJ2-7|.|TRBV29-1|.
TGCAGCGTTGCGGGCTCCTACGAGCAGTACTTC
CSVAGSYEQYF
>TRBJ2-7|TRBD1|TRBV15|.
TGTGCCACCAGCAGAGATCGGGCAGGGGGTAACGAGCAGTACTTC
CATSRDRAGGNEQYF
>TRBJ1-2|.|TRBV19|.
TGTGCCAGTAGTATAGGCCCAGGGGACAACTATGGCTACACCTTC
CASSIGPGDNYGYTF
>TRBJ2-5|TRBD2|TRBV6-5|.
TGTGCCAGCAGTCCTCCGGGGGGCGGGGGGGGGACCCAGTACTTC
CASSPPGGGGGTQYF
>TRBJ1-2|.|TRBV18|.
TGTGCCAGCTCACCACTTGGTTTTGGCAGCGAAAAATCTTCTGGCTACACCTTC
CASSPLGFGSEKSSGYTF
>TRBJ1-1|.|TRBV7-9|.
TGTGCCAGCAGCTTAGCCGGGGGGCAGGCTGAAGCTTTCTTT
CASSLAGGQAEAFF
>TRBJ1-6|TRBD1|TRBV19|once
TGTGCCAGTAGTATAGACATAAACCCAGGGGGGAATTCACCCCTCCACTTT
CASSIDINPGGNSPLHF
>TRBJ2-3|.|TRBV6-1|.
TGTGCCAGCAGTCATGCGGCGGGCACAGATACGCAGTATTTT
CASSHAAGTDTQYF
>TRBJ1-1|.|TRBV6-1|.
TGTGCCAGCAGTGAATGGGCAGGGGTTAACACTGAAGCTTTCTTT
CASSEWAGVNTEAFF
>TRBJ2-5|TRBD2|TRBV5-6|.
TGTGCCAGCAGCTTGGTCTGGACTAGGACGAGGGAGACCCAGTACTTC
CASSLVWTRTRETQYF
>TRBJ2-3|TRBD2|TRBV9|.
TGTGCCAGCGGGACGGGGGGGCGTGTGGCAGATACGCAGTATTTT
CASGTGGRVADTQYF